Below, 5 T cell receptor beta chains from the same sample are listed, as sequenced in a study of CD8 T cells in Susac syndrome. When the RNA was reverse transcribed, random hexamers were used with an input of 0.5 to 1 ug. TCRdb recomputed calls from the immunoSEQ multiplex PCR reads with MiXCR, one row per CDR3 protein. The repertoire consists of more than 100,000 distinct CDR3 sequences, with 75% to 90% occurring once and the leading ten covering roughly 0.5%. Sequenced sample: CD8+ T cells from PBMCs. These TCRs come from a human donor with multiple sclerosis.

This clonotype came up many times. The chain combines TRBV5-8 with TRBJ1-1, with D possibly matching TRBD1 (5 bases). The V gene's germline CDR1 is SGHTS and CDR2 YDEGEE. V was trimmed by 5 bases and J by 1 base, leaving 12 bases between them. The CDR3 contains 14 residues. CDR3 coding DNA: TGTGCCAGCAGTTATAAGGGGAAGAACACTGAAGCTTTCTTT. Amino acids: CASSYKGKNTEAFF.

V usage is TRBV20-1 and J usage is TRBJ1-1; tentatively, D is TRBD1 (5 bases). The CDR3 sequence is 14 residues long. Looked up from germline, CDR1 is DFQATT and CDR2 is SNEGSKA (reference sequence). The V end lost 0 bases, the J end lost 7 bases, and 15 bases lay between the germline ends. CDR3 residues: CSARDPGVSLEAFF. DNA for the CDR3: TGCAGTGCTAGAGATCCGGGGGTGAGCCTTGAAGCTTTCTTT.

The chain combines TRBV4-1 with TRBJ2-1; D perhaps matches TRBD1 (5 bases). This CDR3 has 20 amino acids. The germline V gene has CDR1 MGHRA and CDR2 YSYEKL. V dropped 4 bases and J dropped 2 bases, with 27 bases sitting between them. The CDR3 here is CASSPAGSPARVRAYNEQFF. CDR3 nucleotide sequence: TGCGCCAGCAGCCCCGCCGGGTCGCCGGCCCGGGTCAGGGCCTACAATGAGCAGTTCTTC.

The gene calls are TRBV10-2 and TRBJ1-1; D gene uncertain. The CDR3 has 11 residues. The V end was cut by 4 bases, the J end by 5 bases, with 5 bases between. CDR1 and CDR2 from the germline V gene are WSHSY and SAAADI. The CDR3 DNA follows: TGCGCCAGCAGTGCCGCGACTGAAGCTTTCTTT. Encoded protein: CASSAATEAFF.

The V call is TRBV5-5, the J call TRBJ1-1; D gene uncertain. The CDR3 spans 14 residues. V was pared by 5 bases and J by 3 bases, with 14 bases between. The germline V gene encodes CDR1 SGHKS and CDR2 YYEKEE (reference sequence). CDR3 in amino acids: CASSFTLGDTEAFF. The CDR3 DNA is TGTGCCAGCAGTTTTACCCTTGGGGACACTGAAGCTTTCTTT.